Each of the 13 T cell receptor beta chains below was sequenced from the same sample in a study of regulatory T cells in long-lasting Graves disease. According to the study, TCR beta libraries were built with iRepertoire HTBI primers and CDR3-region Arm-PCR. In TCRdb, the multiplex PCR reads were re-called with MiXCR into one record per CDR3 protein. Among roughly 610,000 distinct CDR3 sequences listed, 16% were seen once. Stated time point: newly diagnosed GD, antithyroid drugs for less than 3 months. From RNA extracted from PBMCs, the TCR library was made. In addition, the sample was reused for a study of T cells in Graves' hyperthyroidism and ophthalmopathy.

Sequences were derived from peripheral blood mononuclear cells (PBMCs), sampled at new diagnosis, from a patient treated with antithyroid drugs. The receptors come from a woman aged 30 to 39 with Graves disease.

This clonotype has at least ten counts. This chain connects TRBV10-3 to TRBJ1-1, with D possibly matching TRBD1 (6 bases). The CDR3 has 16 amino acids. The germline V gene encodes CDR1 ENHRY and CDR2 SYGVKD. V was trimmed by 0 bases and J by 4 bases, leaving 15 bases between them. CDR3 sequence: CAISESGSGALTEAFF. DNA for the CDR3: TGTGCCATCAGTGAGTCGGGGTCAGGGGCCCTCACTGAAGCTTTCTTT.

As regards this clonotype: This is likely an artifact of a read error, given a far larger clone one base away. The rearrangement uses TRBV14 and TRBJ2-1; 12 nucleotides line up with TRBD2. This CDR3 has 16 amino acids. Germline CDR1 SGHDN, CDR2 FVKESK. Here the CDR3 DNA reads TGTGCCAGCAGTTCGACTAGCGGGAGACCCTACAATGAGCAGCTCTTC. Translation: CASSSTSGRPYNEQLF.

This clonotype was detected ten times or more. The CDR3 bases are TGTGCCAGCAGGCGACTAGCGGGAGGTGAGACAGATACGCAGTATTTT. It encodes CASRRLAGGETDTQYF. This chain connects TRBV7-8 to TRBJ2-3; 13 positions match TRBD2. The ends lost 6 bases at V and 3 bases at J; junction bases unmatched: 6. Germline V CDR1 and CDR2: SGHVS, FQNEAQ. There are 16 residues in the CDR3.

This clonotype showed up many times. The V call is TRBV7-9, the J call TRBJ2-1, with 10 bases that match TRBD2. The germline CDR1 and CDR2 sequences are SEHNR and FQNEAQ (reference sequence). With V trimmed by 7 bases and J by 0 bases, 3 bases remained unmatched. There are 15 residues in the CDR3. CDR3 residues: CASISGRASYNEQFF. Written as DNA, the CDR3 is TGTGCCAGCATCAGCGGGAGGGCCTCCTACAATGAGCAGTTCTTC. The complete variable domain, with remaining parts taken from reference TRBV7-9 and TRBJ2-1, reads DTGVSQNPRHKITKRGQNVTFRCDPISEHNRLYWYRQTLGQGPEFLTYFQNEAQLEKSRLLSDRFSAERPKGSFSTLEIQRTEQGDSAMYLCASISGRASYNEQFFGPGTRLTVL.

Many counts were recorded for this clonotype. The chain employs TRBV7-2 and TRBJ2-5; weak D call: TRBD2 (5 bases). Germline lookup yields CDR1 SGHTA and CDR2 FQGNSA. The CDR3 sequence is 15 residues long. Between the trimmed V and J ends, which lost 5 bases and 5 bases, there was a span of 18 bases. The CDR3 bases are TGTGCCAGCAGCCCCGGGGTCCGTTTTGAGGAGACCCAGTACTTC. This translates into CASSPGVRFEETQYF.

In regard to this clonotype: Since a much larger clone is just one base distant, this may be a read error. This chain links TRBV6-1 with TRBJ2-7; perhaps TRBD2 as D (5 bases). V lost 5 bases, J lost 3 bases, and 8 bases lay in between. CDR3 size: 12 residues. The germline CDR1 and CDR2 sequences are MNHNS and SASEGT. CDR3 DNA sequence: TGTGCCAGCAGTACCGACTACTACGAGCAGTACTTC. Protein: CASSTDYYEQYF.

The chain employs TRBV9 and TRBJ2-3, with 8 positions matching TRBD2. V gave up 3 bases and J gave up 3 bases; unmatched junction bases: 9. Germline loops: CDR1 SGDLS, CDR2 YYNGEE. CDR3 length equals 16 residues. The CDR3 sequence is CASSGGAGVLTDTQYF. The CDR3 coding sequence is TGTGCCAGCAGCGGGGGAGCGGGAGTACTGACAGATACGCAGTATTTT.

There are many counts of this clonotype. CDR3 bases: TGCGCCAGCAGCTTGGAAGTTAGCGGAACTTACGAGCAGTACTTC. This encodes CASSLEVSGTYEQYF. The chain has TRBV5-1 and TRBJ2-7; D is perhaps TRBD2 (6 bases). This CDR3 has 15 amino acids. Germline CDR1 reads SGHRS; CDR2 reads YFSETQ. V was pared by 0 bases and J by 4 bases, with 14 bases between.

This clonotype was observed at least ten times. The chain couples TRBV12-3 or TRBV12-4 to TRBJ2-7; D gene unclear. The germline V and J ends were trimmed by 5 bases and 1 base, with 9 bases remaining between them. CDR3 length: 13 amino acids. CDR3 sequence: CASSRSLSYEQYF. CDR3 in DNA: TGTGCCAGCAGTCGTTCCCTGTCCTACGAGCAGTACTTC.

This clonotype has more than one count but fewer than ten. The chain has TRBV6-4 and TRBJ1-4; D ambiguous. The germline CDR1 and CDR2 sequences are MRHNA and SNTAGT. The CDR3 length is 10 residues. Trimming removed 8 bases at V and 5 bases at J, with 3 bases between. Here the CDR3 DNA reads TGTGCCAGCGTGAATGAAAAACTGTTTTTT. Translating it yields CASVNEKLFF.

DNA of the CDR3: TGTGCCAGCTCACCACCCGCCCAAGAGACCCAGTACTTC. Amino acids: CASSPPAQETQYF. This chain joins TRBV18 and TRBJ2-5, with D unclear. V was trimmed by 0 bases and J by 1 base, leaving 3 bases between them. The CDR3 spans 13 residues. Per germline, CDR1 KGHSH and CDR2 LQKENI.

This clonotype was detected a few times. The chain has TRBV6-2 or TRBV6-3 and TRBJ1-3, with D possibly TRBD1 on 6 matching bases. The CDR3 length is 14 residues. Germline V gene lookup returns CDR1 MNHEY and CDR2 SVGEGT. The V and J ends lost 6 bases and 7 bases respectively, with 16 bases between them. The DNA for the CDR3 is TGTGCCAGCAGAGACCACAGGGCAGTCAACACCATATATTTT. Its protein is CASRDHRAVNTIYF.

In its sample, this clonotype was seen many times. This sequence joins TRBV18 and TRBJ2-7; 7 bases fit TRBD2. Trimming cost V 3 bases and J 2 bases; bases outside gene matches: 7. The V gene's germline CDR1 is KGHSH and CDR2 LQKENI. This CDR3 is built from 15 residues. DNA of the CDR3: TGTGCCAGCTCACCGAACAACGGGAGGCCCTACGAGCAGTACTTC. It is translated as CASSPNNGRPYEQYF.